These T cell receptor beta chains were read from a single sample in a study of post-analysis software for immune sequencing data. TCRdb reprocessed the PCR reads with MiXCR, giving one entry per CDR3 protein. The repertoire has about 190,000 distinct CDR3 sequences, approximately 30% of them found once; the top ten carry 3% to 4%. Sample: blood. Receptors were obtained from a girl aged 2 to 17 with multiple sclerosis. Both conserved end residues are part of each CDR3. The D gene is left open where the match is weak. Not all rows give a size; the values are once, few, many and, for expanded clones, a class.

NA,TRBV15,many,TRBJ2-7,CATSRDSGGFYEQYF,TGTGCCACCAGCAGAGATTCCGGGGGATTCTACGAGCAGTACTTC
NA,TRBV6-6,NA,TRBJ1-1,CASSLGGGRAEAFF,TGTGCCAGCAGTTTGGGGGGGGGTCGGGCTGAAGCTTTCTTT
NA,TRBV12-3/TRBV12-4,medium-sized,TRBJ2-7,CASSRFTYEQYF,TGTGCCAGCAGCCGTTTTACCTACGAGCAGTACTTC
TRBD1,TRBV12-3/TRBV12-4,NA,TRBJ1-1,CASSENRGGANTEAFF,TGTGCCAGCAGTGAAAACAGGGGGGGGGCGAACACTGAAGCTTTCTTT
NA,TRBV10-3,NA,TRBJ2-7,CAISEAGSWTEQYF,TGTGCCATCAGTGAGGCAGGGAGCTGGACGGAGCAGTACTTC
TRBD1,TRBV5-1,few,TRBJ1-2,CASSLGTGEYGYTF,TGCGCCAGCAGCTTGGGTACAGGGGAGTATGGCTACACCTTC
NA,TRBV4-1,NA,TRBJ1-2,CASSQLTRNYGYTF,TGCGCCAGCAGCCAACTGACACGGAACTATGGCTACACCTTC
NA,TRBV7-2,NA,TRBJ2-7,CASSLGVYEQYF,TGTGCCAGCAGCTTAGGGGTATACGAGCAGTACTTC
TRBD2,TRBV9,NA,TRBJ2-1,CASSVATAGWTSRRPGEQFF,TGTGCCAGCAGCGTAGCTACGGCAGGCTGGACTAGCAGGAGACCGGGGGAGCAGTTCTTC
NA,TRBV5-1,many,TRBJ1-2,CASRLGGDYGYTF,TGCGCCAGCCGCTTGGGGGGGGACTATGGCTACACCTTC
TRBD2,TRBV4-3,NA,TRBJ2-7,CASSQDRAGGYEQYF,TGCGCCAGCAGCCAAGATAGGGCGGGGGGTTACGAGCAGTACTTC
NA,TRBV5-1,few,TRBJ2-1,CASSIDSSSYNEQFF,TGCGCCAGCAGCATAGACAGTAGCTCCTACAATGAGCAGTTCTTC
TRBD1,TRBV12-3/TRBV12-4,NA,TRBJ1-5,CASRPGQGNQPQHF,TGTGCCAGCAGGCCGGGACAGGGCAATCAGCCCCAGCATTTT
TRBD2,TRBV28,many,TRBJ2-1,CASRVLAGTHNEQFF,TGTGCCAGCAGAGTACTAGCGGGAACCCACAATGAGCAGTTCTTC
TRBD2,TRBV2,many,TRBJ2-7,CASSESLPGSGSSYEQYF,TGTGCCAGCAGTGAGAGTTTACCTGGTAGCGGGAGCTCCTACGAGCAGTACTTC
TRBD1,TRBV24-1,few,TRBJ2-1,CATSDPGQGAYNEQFF,TGTGCCACCAGTGACCCGGGACAGGGGGCTTACAATGAGCAGTTCTTC
NA,TRBV18,NA,TRBJ2-1,CASSPPGEYDEQFF,TGTGCCAGCTCACCACCGGGGGAGTACGATGAGCAGTTCTTC
TRBD2,TRBV6-4,NA,TRBJ2-1,CASSAIAGVINEQFF,TGTGCCAGCAGTGCCATAGCGGGGGTTATCAATGAGCAGTTCTTC
NA,TRBV5-1,few,TRBJ2-3,CASSLAQAGTDTQYF,TGCGCCAGCAGCTTGGCACAAGCTGGCACAGATACGCAGTATTTT
NA,TRBV6-5,many,TRBJ1-5,CASRQGRGMPQHF,TGTGCCAGCAGGCAGGGGAGGGGGATGCCCCAGCATTTT
NA,TRBV27,many,TRBJ2-1,CASSFMRSAPSYNEQFF,TGTGCCAGCAGTTTTATGAGGTCAGCGCCCTCCTACAATGAGCAGTTCTTC
NA,TRBV4-1,few,TRBJ1-6,CASSQESQGYNSPLHF,TGCGCCAGCAGCCAAGAGTCCCAGGGGTATAATTCACCCCTCCACTTT
NA,TRBV18,NA,TRBJ2-7,CASSPGIKDEQYF,TGTGCCAGCTCACCAGGGATCAAGGACGAGCAGTACTTC
TRBD2,TRBV10-3,few,TRBJ2-3,CATRAGVEADTQYF,TGTGCCACCCGAGCGGGAGTTGAAGCAGATACGCAGTATTTT
NA,TRBV7-2,NA,TRBJ2-7,CASSAAIEQYF,TGTGCCAGCAGCGCGGCGATCGAGCAGTACTTC
NA,TRBV7-2,many,TRBJ2-3,CASSSGGSIDTQYF,TGTGCCAGCAGCTCGGGCGGGTCGATAGATACGCAGTATTTT
NA,TRBV4-1,many,TRBJ1-4,CASSQVVTDGEKLFF,TGCGCCAGCAGCCAAGTTGTGACAGATGGTGAAAAACTGTTTTTT
NA,TRBV6-6,few,TRBJ1-1,CASSSPGTPLDTEAFF,TGTGCCAGCAGCTCGCCCGGGACTCCCCTCGACACTGAAGCTTTCTTT
TRBD2,TRBV20-1,NA,TRBJ2-1,CSARKGAGEYNEQFF,TGCAGTGCTAGGAAGGGAGCGGGAGAGTACAATGAGCAGTTCTTC
NA,TRBV6-6,NA,TRBJ1-4,CASSYGFREVPEKLFF,TGTGCCAGCAGTTATGGGTTTAGGGAAGTACCTGAAAAACTGTTTTTT
NA,TRBV20-1,NA,TRBJ2-3,CSARVKADTQYF,TGCAGTGCTAGAGTAAAAGCAGATACGCAGTATTTT
TRBD1,TRBV9,many,TRBJ1-2,CASSVEAGGAIGYTF,TGTGCCAGCAGCGTAGAGGCAGGGGGTGCTATCGGCTACACCTTC
NA,TRBV5-1,many,TRBJ2-5,CASSLMRETQYF,TGCGCCAGCAGCTTGATGAGAGAGACCCAGTACTTC